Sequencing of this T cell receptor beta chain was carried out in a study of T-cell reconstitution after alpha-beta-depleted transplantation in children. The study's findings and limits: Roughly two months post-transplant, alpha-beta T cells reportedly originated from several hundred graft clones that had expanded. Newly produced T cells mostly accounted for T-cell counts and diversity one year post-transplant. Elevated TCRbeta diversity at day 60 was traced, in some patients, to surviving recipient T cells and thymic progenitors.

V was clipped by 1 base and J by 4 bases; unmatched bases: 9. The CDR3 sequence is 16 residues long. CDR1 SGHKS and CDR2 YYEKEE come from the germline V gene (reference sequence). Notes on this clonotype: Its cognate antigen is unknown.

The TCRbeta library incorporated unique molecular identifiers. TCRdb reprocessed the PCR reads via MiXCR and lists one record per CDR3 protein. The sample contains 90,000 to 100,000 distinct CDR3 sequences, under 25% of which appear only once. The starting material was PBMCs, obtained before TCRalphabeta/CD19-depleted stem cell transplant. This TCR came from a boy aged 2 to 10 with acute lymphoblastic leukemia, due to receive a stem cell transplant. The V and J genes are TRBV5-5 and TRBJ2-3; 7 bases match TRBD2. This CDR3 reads CASSLYLAESADTQYF. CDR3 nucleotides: TGTGCCAGCAGCTTGTACCTAGCGGAGTCAGCAGATACGCAGTATTTT.